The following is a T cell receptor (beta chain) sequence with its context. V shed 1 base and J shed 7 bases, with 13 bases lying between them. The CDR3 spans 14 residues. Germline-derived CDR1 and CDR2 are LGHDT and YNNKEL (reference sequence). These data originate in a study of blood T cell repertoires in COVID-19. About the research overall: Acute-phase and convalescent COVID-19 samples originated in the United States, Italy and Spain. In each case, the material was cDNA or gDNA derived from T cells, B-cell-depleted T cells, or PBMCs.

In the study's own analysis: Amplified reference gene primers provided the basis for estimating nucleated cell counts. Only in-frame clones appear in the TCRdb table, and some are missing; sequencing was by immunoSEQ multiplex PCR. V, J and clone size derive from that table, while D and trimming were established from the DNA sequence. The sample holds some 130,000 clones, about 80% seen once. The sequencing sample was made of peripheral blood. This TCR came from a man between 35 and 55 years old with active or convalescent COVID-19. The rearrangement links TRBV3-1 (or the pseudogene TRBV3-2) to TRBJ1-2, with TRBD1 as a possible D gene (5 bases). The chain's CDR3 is CASSQGYGGTGYTF. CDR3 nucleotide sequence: TGTGCCAGCAGCCAAGGTTATGGGGGGACTGGCTACACCTTC.